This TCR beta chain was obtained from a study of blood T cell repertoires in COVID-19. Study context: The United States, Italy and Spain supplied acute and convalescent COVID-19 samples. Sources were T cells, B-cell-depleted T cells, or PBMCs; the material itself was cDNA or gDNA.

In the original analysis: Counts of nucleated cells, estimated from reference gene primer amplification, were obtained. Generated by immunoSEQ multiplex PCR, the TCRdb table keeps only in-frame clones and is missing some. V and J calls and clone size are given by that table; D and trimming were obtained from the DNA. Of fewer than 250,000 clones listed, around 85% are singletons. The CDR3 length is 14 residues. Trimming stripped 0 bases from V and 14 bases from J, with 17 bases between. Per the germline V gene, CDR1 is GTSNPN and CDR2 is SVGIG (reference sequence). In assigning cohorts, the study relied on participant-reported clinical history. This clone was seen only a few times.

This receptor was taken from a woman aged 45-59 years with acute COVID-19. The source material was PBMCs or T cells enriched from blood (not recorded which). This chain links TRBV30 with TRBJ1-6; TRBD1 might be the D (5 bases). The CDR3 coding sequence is TGTGCCTGGAGTGTAATTGAGCAGGGAAGATCCCTCCACTTT. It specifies CAWSVIEQGRSLHF.